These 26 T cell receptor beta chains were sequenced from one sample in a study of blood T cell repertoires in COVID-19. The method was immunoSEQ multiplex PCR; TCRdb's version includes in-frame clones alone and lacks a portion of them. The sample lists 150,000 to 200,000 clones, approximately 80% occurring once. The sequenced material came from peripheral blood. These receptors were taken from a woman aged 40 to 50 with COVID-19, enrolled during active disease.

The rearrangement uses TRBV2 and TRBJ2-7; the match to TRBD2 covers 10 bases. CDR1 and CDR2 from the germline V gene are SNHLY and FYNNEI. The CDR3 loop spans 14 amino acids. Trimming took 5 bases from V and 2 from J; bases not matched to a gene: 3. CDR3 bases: TGTGCCAGCAGTCTAGCGGGGGCTGCCTACGAGCAGTACGTC. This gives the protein CASSLAGAAYEQYV.

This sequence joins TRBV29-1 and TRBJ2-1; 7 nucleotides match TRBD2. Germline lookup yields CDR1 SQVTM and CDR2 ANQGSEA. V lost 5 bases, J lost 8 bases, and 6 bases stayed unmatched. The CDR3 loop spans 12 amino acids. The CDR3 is CSVRLGGYEQFF. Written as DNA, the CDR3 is TGCAGCGTTCGGCTGGGGGGGTATGAGCAGTTCTTC.

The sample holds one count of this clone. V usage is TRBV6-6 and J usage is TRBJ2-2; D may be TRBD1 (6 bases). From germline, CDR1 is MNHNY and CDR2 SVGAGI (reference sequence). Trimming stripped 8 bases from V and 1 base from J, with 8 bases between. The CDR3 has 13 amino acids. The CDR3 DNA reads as TGTGCCAGCTCGGACAGGAACACCGGGGAGCTGTTTTTT. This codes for CASSDRNTGELFF.

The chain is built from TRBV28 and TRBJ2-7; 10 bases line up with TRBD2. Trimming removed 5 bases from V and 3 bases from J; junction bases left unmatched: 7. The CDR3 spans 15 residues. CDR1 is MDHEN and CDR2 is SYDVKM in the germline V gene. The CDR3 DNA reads TGTGCCAGCAGTCAGTCTAGCGGGAGCCGCTACGAGCAGTACTTC. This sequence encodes CASSQSSGSRYEQYF.

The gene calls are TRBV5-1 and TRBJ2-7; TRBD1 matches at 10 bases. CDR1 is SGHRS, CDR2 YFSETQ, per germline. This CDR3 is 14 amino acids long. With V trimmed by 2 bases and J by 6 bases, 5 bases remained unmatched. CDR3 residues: CASSFRQGAGEQYF. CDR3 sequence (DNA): TGCGCCAGCAGCTTCCGACAGGGGGCTGGCGAGCAGTACTTC.

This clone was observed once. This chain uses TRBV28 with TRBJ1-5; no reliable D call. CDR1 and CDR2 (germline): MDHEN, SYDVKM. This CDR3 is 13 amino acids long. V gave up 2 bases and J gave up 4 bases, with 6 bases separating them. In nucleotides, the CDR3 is TGTGCCAGCAGTTTACAACAGAATCAGCCCCAGCATTTT. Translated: CASSLQQNQPQHF.

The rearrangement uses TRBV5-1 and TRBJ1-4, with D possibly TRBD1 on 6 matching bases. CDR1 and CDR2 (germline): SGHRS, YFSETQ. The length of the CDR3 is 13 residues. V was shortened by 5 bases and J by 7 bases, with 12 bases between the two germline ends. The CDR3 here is CASRQGSSEKLFF. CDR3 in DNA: TGCGCCAGCAGACAGGGTTCTTCTGAAAAACTGTTTTTT.

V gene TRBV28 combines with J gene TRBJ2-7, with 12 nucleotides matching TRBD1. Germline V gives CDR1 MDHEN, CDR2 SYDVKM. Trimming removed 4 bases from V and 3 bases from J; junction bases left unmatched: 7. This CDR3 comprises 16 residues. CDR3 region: CASSSAGTGGLYEQYF. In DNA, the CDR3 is TGTGCCAGCAGTTCGGCCGGGACAGGGGGCCTCTACGAGCAGTACTTC.

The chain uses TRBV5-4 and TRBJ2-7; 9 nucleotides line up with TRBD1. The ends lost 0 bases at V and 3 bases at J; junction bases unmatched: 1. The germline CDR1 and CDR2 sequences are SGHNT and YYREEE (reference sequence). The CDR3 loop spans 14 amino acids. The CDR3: CASSLDRGLYEQYV. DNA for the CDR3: TGTGCCAGCAGCTTGGACAGGGGGCTCTACGAGCAGTACGTC.

The CDR3 DNA reads as TGTGCCAGCAGCTCCGGACTAGCGGGGGTCTACGAGCAGTACTTC. This encodes CASSSGLAGVYEQYF. The J gene is TRBJ2-7, the V gene TRBV6-5; 13 positions match TRBD2. Germline lookup yields CDR1 MNHEY and CDR2 SVGAGI. The CDR3 extends over 15 amino acids. V dropped 6 bases and J dropped 3; count of bases not matched to a gene: 5.

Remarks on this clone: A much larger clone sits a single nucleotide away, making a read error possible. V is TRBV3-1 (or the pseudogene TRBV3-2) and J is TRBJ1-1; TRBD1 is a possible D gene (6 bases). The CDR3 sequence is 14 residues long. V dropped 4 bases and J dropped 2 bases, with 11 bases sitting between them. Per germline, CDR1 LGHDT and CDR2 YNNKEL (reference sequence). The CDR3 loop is CASSPRTANTEAFF. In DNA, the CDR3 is TGTGCCAGCAGCCCCCGGACAGCTAACACTGAAGCTTTCTTT.

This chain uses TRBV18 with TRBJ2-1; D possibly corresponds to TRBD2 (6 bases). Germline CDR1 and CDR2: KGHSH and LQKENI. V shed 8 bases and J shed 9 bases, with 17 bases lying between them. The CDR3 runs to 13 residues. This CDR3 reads CASASSVPSEQFF. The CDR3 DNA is TGTGCCAGCGCCTCTAGCGTCCCTTCTGAGCAGTTCTTC.

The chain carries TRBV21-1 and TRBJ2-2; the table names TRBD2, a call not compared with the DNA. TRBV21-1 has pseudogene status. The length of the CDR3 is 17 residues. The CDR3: CASSTVVQKEDRGELFF. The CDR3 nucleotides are TGTGCCAGCAGCACTGTTGTCCAGAAGGAGGACCGCGGGGAGCTGTTTTTT.

The CDR3 DNA reads TGTGCCAGCAGCTTAGTTGGGGGCCCGTTGGAGACCCAGTACTTC. Translated: CASSLVGGPLETQYF. This chain joins TRBV7-2 and TRBJ2-5; possibly TRBD1 for D (6 bases). In germline, CDR1 is SGHTA, CDR2 FQGNSA. This CDR3 has 15 amino acids. V was clipped by 1 base and J by 5 bases, with 14 bases between them.

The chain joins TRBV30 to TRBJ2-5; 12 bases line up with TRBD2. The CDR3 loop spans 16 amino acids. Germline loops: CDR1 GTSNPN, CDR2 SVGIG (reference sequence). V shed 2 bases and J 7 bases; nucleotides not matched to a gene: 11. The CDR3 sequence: CAWSSHPSGGAGTQYF. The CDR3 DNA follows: TGTGCCTGGAGTTCCCACCCTAGCGGGGGGGCTGGGACCCAGTACTTC.

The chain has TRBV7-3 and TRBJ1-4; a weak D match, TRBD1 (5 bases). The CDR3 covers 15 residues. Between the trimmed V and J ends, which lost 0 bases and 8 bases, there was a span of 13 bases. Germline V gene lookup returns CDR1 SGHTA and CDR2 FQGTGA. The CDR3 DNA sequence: TGTGCCAGCAGCTTAACGGGACTCCGTAGCGAAAAACTGTTTTTT. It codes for CASSLTGLRSEKLFF. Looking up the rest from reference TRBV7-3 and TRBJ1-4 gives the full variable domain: GAGVSQTPSNKVTEKGKYVELRCDPISGHTALYWYRQSLGQGPEFLIYFQGTGAADDSGLPNDRFFAVRPEGSVSTLKIQRTERGDSAVYLCASSLTGLRSEKLFFGSGTQLSVL.

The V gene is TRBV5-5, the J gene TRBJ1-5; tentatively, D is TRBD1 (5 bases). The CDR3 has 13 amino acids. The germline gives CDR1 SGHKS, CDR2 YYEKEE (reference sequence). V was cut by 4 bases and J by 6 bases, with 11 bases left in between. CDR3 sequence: CASSPGGVQPQHF. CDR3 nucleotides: TGTGCCAGCAGCCCGGGGGGGGTTCAGCCCCAGCATTTT.

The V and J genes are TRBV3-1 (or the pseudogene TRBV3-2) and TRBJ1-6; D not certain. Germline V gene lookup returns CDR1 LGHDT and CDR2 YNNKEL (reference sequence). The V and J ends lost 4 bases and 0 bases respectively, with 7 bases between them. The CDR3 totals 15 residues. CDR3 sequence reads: CASSPSSSYNSPLHF. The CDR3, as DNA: TGTGCCAGCAGCCCCTCGAGCTCCTATAATTCACCCCTCCACTTT.

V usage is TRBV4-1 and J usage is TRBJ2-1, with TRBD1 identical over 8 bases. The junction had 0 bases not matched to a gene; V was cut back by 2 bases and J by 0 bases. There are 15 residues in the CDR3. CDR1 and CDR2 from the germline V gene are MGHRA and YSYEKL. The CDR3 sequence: CASSQTGGSYNEQFF. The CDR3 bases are TGCGCCAGCAGCCAAACAGGGGGCTCCTACAATGAGCAGTTCTTC.

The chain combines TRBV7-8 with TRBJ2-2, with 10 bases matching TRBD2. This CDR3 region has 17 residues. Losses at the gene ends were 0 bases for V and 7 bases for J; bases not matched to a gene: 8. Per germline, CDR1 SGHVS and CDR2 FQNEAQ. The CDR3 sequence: CASSLALAGFFGGELFF. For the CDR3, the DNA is TGTGCCAGCAGCTTAGCACTAGCGGGGTTCTTCGGCGGGGAGCTGTTTTTT.

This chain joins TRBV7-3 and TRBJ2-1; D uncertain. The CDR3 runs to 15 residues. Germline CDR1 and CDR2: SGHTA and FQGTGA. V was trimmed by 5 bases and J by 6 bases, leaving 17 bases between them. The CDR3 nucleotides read TGTGCCAGCAGCAAATTAACGCTAGGAGCCAATGAGCAGTTCTTC. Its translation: CASSKLTLGANEQFF.

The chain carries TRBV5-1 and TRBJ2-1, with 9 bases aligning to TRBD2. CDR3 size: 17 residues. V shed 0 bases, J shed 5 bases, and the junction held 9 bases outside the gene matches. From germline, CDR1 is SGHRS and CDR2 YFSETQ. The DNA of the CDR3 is TGCGCCAGCAGCTTGGGAATCCTAGCGGGGCAACACAATGAGCAGTTCTTC. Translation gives CASSLGILAGQHNEQFF.

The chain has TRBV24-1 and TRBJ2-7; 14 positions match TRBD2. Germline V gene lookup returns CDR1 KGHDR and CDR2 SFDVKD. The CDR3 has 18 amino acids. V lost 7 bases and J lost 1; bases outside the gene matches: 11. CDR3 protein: CATSQTPGLAGDSYEQYF. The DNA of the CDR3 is TGTGCCACCAGCCAGACCCCGGGACTAGCGGGAGATTCCTACGAGCAGTACTTC.

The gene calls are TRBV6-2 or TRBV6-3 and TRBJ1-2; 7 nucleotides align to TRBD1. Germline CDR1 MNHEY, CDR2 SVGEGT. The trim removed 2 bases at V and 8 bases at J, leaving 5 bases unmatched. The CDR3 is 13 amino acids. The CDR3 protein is CASSYDRARGYTF. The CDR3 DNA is TGTGCCAGCAGTTACGACAGGGCGCGGGGCTACACCTTC.

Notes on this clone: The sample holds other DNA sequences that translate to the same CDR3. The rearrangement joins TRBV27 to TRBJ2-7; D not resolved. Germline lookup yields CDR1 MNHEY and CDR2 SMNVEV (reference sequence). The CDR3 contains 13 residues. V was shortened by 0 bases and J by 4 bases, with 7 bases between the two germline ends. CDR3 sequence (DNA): TGTGCCAGCAGTTTATCGCCCAGTTACGAGCAGTACTTC. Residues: CASSLSPSYEQYF.

This chain's CDR3 is CASSFSRSGTEAFF. CDR3 in DNA: TGTGCCAGCAGCTTCTCACGGAGTGGCACTGAAGCTTTCTTT. V gene TRBV7-2 combines with J gene TRBJ1-1; no clear D gene. The germline V and J ends were trimmed by 3 bases and 4 bases, with 12 bases remaining between them. Germline values: CDR1 SGHTA, CDR2 FQGNSA. The CDR3 totals 14 residues.